Each of the 27 T cell receptor beta chains below was sequenced from the same sample in a study of control samples from healthy donors and cancer patients. The assay was immunoSEQ multiplex PCR, and TCRdb's table has in-frame clones only and misses some. The sample lists about 120,000 clones; about 89% were seen once. Source material: blood. The receptors were gathered from a woman aged 18-29 years in good health.

The genes are TRBV30 and TRBJ2-5; D is undetermined. Germline lookup yields CDR1 GTSNPN and CDR2 SVGIG (reference sequence). Trimming pared 0 bases from V and 5 bases from J, leaving 7 bases between. CDR3 length equals 12 residues. The CDR3: CAWSVLGETQYF. CDR3 DNA sequence: TGTGCCTGGAGTGTACTGGGGGAGACCCAGTACTTC.

A single count supports this clone. The chain uses TRBV5-1 and TRBJ2-3, with TRBD1 matching 7 bases. The germline V gene encodes CDR1 SGHRS and CDR2 YFSETQ. CDR3 length equals 15 residues. V shed 3 bases and J 3 bases; nucleotides not matched to a gene: 7. The CDR3 region has the DNA TGCGCCAGCAGCTGGACCGGGACAGAGACAGATACGCAGTATTTT. This translates into CASSWTGTETDTQYF.

This clone has just one count. V and J are TRBV9 and TRBJ2-3; 11 bases are a match to TRBD2. The CDR3 extends over 15 amino acids. V was clipped by 2 bases and J by 3 bases; unmatched bases: 2. Germline V gene data show CDR1 as SGDLS and CDR2 as YYNGEE. The chain's CDR3 is CASSVTSGRTDTQYF. The CDR3 DNA sequence: TGTGCCAGCAGCGTTACTAGCGGGAGAACAGATACGCAGTATTTT.

The chain employs TRBV2 and TRBJ1-1, with D maybe TRBD1 (6 bases). The CDR3 is 16 amino acids. V was shortened by 6 bases and J by 0 bases, with 17 bases between the two germline ends. Per the germline V gene, CDR1 is SNHLY and CDR2 is FYNNEI. The CDR3 loop is CASRNEGEGVNTEAFF. The DNA for the CDR3 is TGTGCCAGCAGAAACGAGGGGGAAGGGGTGAACACTGAAGCTTTCTTT.

V and J are TRBV5-3 and TRBJ1-4, with 9 bases fitting TRBD1. TRBV5-3 is recorded as an ORF, its role being uncertain. The V and J ends lost 6 bases and 7 bases, in that order; junction bases with no gene match: 22. This CDR3 is 19 amino acids long. The CDR3 DNA is TGTGCCAGAACTAACCGGGACAGGGAAAACTTGATCGAACCTGAAAAACTGTTTTTT. Translating it yields CARTNRDRENLIEPEKLFF.

This chain links TRBV7-8 with TRBJ2-7, with D perhaps TRBD1 or TRBD2 (5 bases each). CDR1 is SGHVS and CDR2 is FQNEAQ in the germline V gene. Trimming stripped 1 base from V and 0 bases from J, with 10 bases between. This CDR3 is 15 amino acids long. DNA for the CDR3: TGTGCCAGCAGCTTAGGGTGGGGGTCCTCCTACGAGCAGTACTTC. Encoded protein: CASSLGWGSSYEQYF.

The V gene is TRBV6-5, the J gene TRBJ1-6; D perhaps matches TRBD1 (6 bases). Per the germline V gene, CDR1 is MNHEY and CDR2 is SVGAGI. The CDR3 sequence is 16 residues long. Trimming left V 0 bases short and J 7 bases short, with 13 bases between. CDR3 region: CASSYSGAGTNSPLHF. The CDR3 bases are TGTGCCAGCAGTTACTCCGGTGCGGGGACAAATTCACCCCTCCACTTT.

J is TRBJ2-3 and V is TRBV6-5, with D hard to call. The germline V gene has CDR1 MNHEY and CDR2 SVGAGI. The CDR3 consists of 12 residues. V was clipped by 6 bases and J by 2 bases, with 6 bases between them. The CDR3 loop reads CASRALTDTQYF. As DNA, the CDR3 is TGTGCCAGCAGGGCGCTCACAGATACGCAGTATTTT.

This chain uses TRBV7-2 with TRBJ2-5, with D uncertain. The ends were cut back, 0 bases at V and 7 bases at J, with 15 bases in the middle. The CDR3 is 15 residues long. Germline V CDR1 and CDR2: SGHTA, FQGNSA. In DNA, the CDR3 is TGTGCCAGCAGCTTAGCTTCGGTTGAACTGGGGACCCAGTACTTC. Translation gives CASSLASVELGTQYF.

This clone was counted once. This chain uses TRBV29-1 with TRBJ2-5; no clear D. This CDR3 region has 12 residues. Germline-derived CDR1 and CDR2 are SQVTM and ANQGSEA. Trimming stripped 4 bases from V and 3 bases from J, with 9 bases between. This CDR3 is CSVVQQKETQYF. CDR3 coding DNA: TGCAGCGTTGTGCAGCAAAAAGAGACCCAGTACTTC.

This chain links TRBV10-2 with TRBJ1-1, with TRBD1 as a possible D gene (5 bases). CDR3 length equals 12 residues. CDR1 is WSHSY and CDR2 is SAAADI in the germline V gene. Between the trimmed V and J ends, which lost 10 bases and 4 bases, there was a span of 13 bases. CDR3 in amino acids: CATGHRVTEAFF. The CDR3 coding sequence is TGCGCCACCGGACATAGAGTCACTGAAGCTTTCTTT.

This chain connects TRBV4-1 to TRBJ2-4, with a weak D call TRBD2 (6 bases). The CDR3 extends over 16 amino acids. V was pared by 0 bases and J by 0 bases, with 9 bases between. Per germline, CDR1 MGHRA and CDR2 YSYEKL. The CDR3 sequence is CASSQDGGLAKNIQYF. Written as DNA, the CDR3 is TGCGCCAGCAGCCAAGATGGAGGGTTAGCCAAAAACATTCAGTACTTC.

J is TRBJ2-3 and V is TRBV6-5, with 7 bases lining up with TRBD2. Germline V gene lookup returns CDR1 MNHEY and CDR2 SVGAGI. Unmatched junction bases numbered 10, after V lost 10 bases and J lost 3 bases. The CDR3 runs 14 residues. The CDR3 DNA sequence: TGTGCCATCACGTGGGGGGGAGGGACAGATACGCAGTATTTT. Protein product: CAITWGGGTDTQYF.

The rearrangement joins TRBV7-2 to TRBJ2-1, with 10 bases fitting TRBD2. Germline CDR1 reads SGHTA; CDR2 reads FQGNSA. V shed 3 bases and J 7 bases; nucleotides not matched to a gene: 15. The CDR3 length is 18 residues. CDR3 nucleotide sequence: TGTGCCAGCAGCTTCGACAGGGCTCTAGCGGGAGCGAAAAATGAGCAGTTCTTC. The encoded protein is CASSFDRALAGAKNEQFF.

This clone was counted a single time. The V gene is TRBV27, the J gene TRBJ1-5; D gene uncertain. The CDR3 runs 15 residues. Per the germline V gene, CDR1 is MNHEY and CDR2 is SMNVEV (reference sequence). Trimming pared 6 bases from V and 5 bases from J, leaving 17 bases between. The CDR3 DNA reads TGTGCCAGCAGCCCCGACCCAAGGACCGATCAGCCCCAGCATTTT. This sequence encodes CASSPDPRTDQPQHF.

The rearrangement joins TRBV7-2 to TRBJ1-2; 7 bases align to TRBD1. With V trimmed by 11 bases and J by 4 bases, 10 bases remained unmatched. The V gene's germline CDR1 is SGHTA and CDR2 FQGNSA. The CDR3 sequence is 13 residues long. CDR3 in DNA: TGTGCCGATCGGGACAGCCGAGCCTATGGCTACACCTTC. Its translation is CADRDSRAYGYTF.

The genes are TRBV27 and TRBJ2-3; D is ambiguous. The germline V gene has CDR1 MNHEY and CDR2 SMNVEV (reference sequence). The V gene lost 3 bases and the J gene lost 3 bases, with 10 bases spanning the gap. The CDR3 has 14 residues. The CDR3 protein is CASSLLLGTDTQYF. Here the CDR3 DNA reads TGTGCCAGCAGTTTGCTCTTGGGGACAGATACGCAGTATTTT.

J is TRBJ1-2 and V is TRBV7-8; D is possibly TRBD1 (6 bases). Germline CDR1 and CDR2: SGHVS and FQNEAQ. Trimming removed 5 bases at V and 6 bases at J, with 16 bases between. The CDR3 sequence is 14 residues long. This CDR3 reads CASSRTATYNGYTF. CDR3 bases: TGTGCCAGCAGCCGGACAGCAACTTACAATGGCTACACCTTC.

V is TRBV15 and J is TRBJ2-3, with D unclear. CDR1 and CDR2 (germline): LNHNV, YYDKDF (reference sequence). The CDR3 consists of 14 residues. V was trimmed by 5 bases and J by 2 bases, leaving 11 bases between them. The CDR3 sequence is CATSPRLNTDTQYF. The CDR3 DNA reads TGTGCCACCAGCCCGAGACTCAACACAGATACGCAGTATTTT.

The rearrangement joins TRBV10-3 to TRBJ1-5, with TRBD1 as a possible D gene (6 bases). The CDR3 runs to 15 residues. In germline, CDR1 is ENHRY, CDR2 SYGVKD. V was shortened by 3 bases and J by 6 bases, with 15 bases between the two germline ends. CDR3 sequence reads: CAISDWDNIGQPQHF. The CDR3 DNA is TGTGCCATCAGTGATTGGGACAATATTGGTCAGCCCCAGCATTTT.

The chain links TRBV28 to TRBJ1-4, with 7 positions matching TRBD1. The germline gives CDR1 MDHEN, CDR2 SYDVKM. The V gene end was trimmed by 10 bases and the J gene end by 7 bases; junction bases not matched to a gene: 9. The CDR3 covers 13 residues. CDR3 sequence (DNA): TGTGCCACGTGGGACAGCAACATTGAAAAACTGTTTTTT. Amino acid sequence: CATWDSNIEKLFF.

The table lists this clone with a count of one. The chain has TRBV13 and TRBJ2-3; the match to TRBD1 covers 8 bases. Germline V gives CDR1 PRHDT, CDR2 FYEKMQ (reference sequence). The trim removed 1 base at V and 3 bases at J, leaving 12 bases unmatched. The CDR3 contains 18 residues. Here the CDR3 reads CASSLEPGQGRRTDTQYF. The CDR3, as DNA: TGTGCCAGCAGCTTAGAGCCAGGACAGGGAAGGCGGACAGATACGCAGTATTTT.

The rearrangement uses TRBV18 and TRBJ1-1; D ambiguous. Germline assignment: CDR1 KGHSH and CDR2 LQKENI. V was pared by 3 bases and J by 4 bases, with 9 bases between. The CDR3 has 13 residues. CDR3 residues: CASSPGGFTEAFF. Here the CDR3 DNA reads TGTGCCAGCTCACCCGGAGGATTCACTGAAGCTTTCTTT.

This rearrangement joins TRBV7-2 to TRBJ1-2; 7 nucleotides match TRBD1. Germline lookup yields CDR1 SGHTA and CDR2 FQGNSA. This CDR3 has 16 amino acids. The ends lost 5 bases at V and 4 bases at J; junction bases unmatched: 13. The CDR3 loop is CASSLQGGGAGYGYTF. The CDR3 DNA sequence: TGTGCCAGCAGCCTCCAGGGAGGGGGCGCAGGCTATGGCTACACCTTC. The full variable domain, rest sourced from reference TRBV7-2 and TRBJ1-2, is GAGVSQSPSNKVTEKGKDVELRCDPISGHTALYWYRQSLGQGLEFLIYFQGNSAPDKSGLPSDRFSAERTGGSVSTLTIQRTQQEDSAVYLCASSLQGGGAGYGYTFGSGTRLTVV.

The chain links TRBV13 to TRBJ2-5, with a weak D call TRBD1 (6 bases). Looked up from germline, CDR1 is PRHDT and CDR2 is FYEKMQ (reference sequence). Trimming pared 5 bases from V and 3 bases from J, leaving 13 bases between. This CDR3 is built from 14 residues. CDR3: CASSVRTAKETQYF. The CDR3 DNA reads TGTGCCAGCAGCGTACGGACAGCCAAAGAGACCCAGTACTTC.

The rearrangement links TRBV15 to TRBJ1-1; D may be TRBD1 (6 bases). The V gene lost 2 bases and the J gene lost 6 bases, with 19 bases spanning the gap. The CDR3 sequence is 16 residues long. Germline V lookup: CDR1 LNHNV, CDR2 YYDKDF (reference sequence). The CDR3 region is CATSRTSSGVPSEAFF. The CDR3 DNA reads TGTGCCACCAGCAGAACGAGCTCAGGGGTGCCATCTGAAGCTTTCTTT.

The chain is built from TRBV6-2 or TRBV6-3 and TRBJ2-1, with TRBD2 identical over 13 bases. Germline lookup yields CDR1 MNHEY and CDR2 SVGEGT. J was trimmed by 5 bases and V by 5 bases; bases with no gene match: 15. The CDR3 consists of 19 residues. Written as DNA, the CDR3 is TGTGCCAGCAGTAGTCGCTCGGGGGTCGGACTAGCGGGGGACAATGAGCAGTTCTTC. It encodes CASSSRSGVGLAGDNEQFF.